A single sample is the source of the 8 T cell receptor beta chains below, sequenced in a study of breast tumors, draining lymph nodes, adjacent tissues. MiXCR was run by TCRdb on the multiplex PCR reads, yielding one entry per CDR3 protein. The sample includes approximately 230,000 distinct CDR3 sequences, less than 40% seen only once; the top ten take 3.6%. Samples came from axillary lymph nodes draining the breast cancer. Material: axillary lymph node tissue. These TCRs come from a female donor with breast cancer. Some clones in this sample may be carry-over from other donors' samples.

The CDR3 bases are TGTGCCAGCAGCTTAGAGGGGGCAGGGAGCACTGAAGCTTTCTTT. This codes for CASSLEGAGSTEAFF. The chain recombines TRBV11-2 with TRBJ1-1, with D maybe TRBD1 (6 bases). V was shortened by 0 bases and J by 4 bases, with 12 bases between the two germline ends. Germline V lookup: CDR1 SGHAT, CDR2 FQNNGV. The CDR3 extends over 15 amino acids.

This chain connects TRBV6-5 to TRBJ2-2, with 8 bases aligning to TRBD2. The germline gives CDR1 MNHEY, CDR2 SVGAGI. J lost 4 bases, V lost 4 bases, and 8 bases had no gene match. The CDR3 extends over 16 amino acids. The CDR3 loop reads CASSSPGTSGTGELFF. CDR3 in DNA: TGTGCCAGCAGTTCACCCGGGACTAGTGGCACCGGGGAGCTGTTTTTT.

CDR3 bases: TGCGCCAGCAGCCAAGAAGTACGAGGGGTAGAGACCCAGTACTTC. Translated: CASSQEVRGVETQYF. The chain joins TRBV4-1 to TRBJ2-5; TRBD1 or TRBD2 may be the D gene (5 bases each). Trimming left V 0 bases short and J 4 bases short, with 12 bases between. Germline values: CDR1 MGHRA, CDR2 YSYEKL. This CDR3 region has 15 residues.

The V call is TRBV18, the J call TRBJ2-1, with a tentative D call TRBD1 (5 bases). In germline, CDR1 is KGHSH, CDR2 LQKENI. This CDR3 comprises 13 residues. Trimming shortened V by 0 bases and J by 8 bases, and 8 bases separated the two germline ends. The DNA of the CDR3 is TGTGCCAGCTCACCACCTTCCAGGGATGAGCAGTTCTTC. It yields the protein CASSPPSRDEQFF.

This clonotype was picked up a small number of times. This sequence may be a read error, since a much larger clone differs from it by one base. The chain is built from TRBV7-6 and TRBJ2-5, with D perhaps assigned TRBD1 or TRBD2 (5 bases each). Germline assignment: CDR1 SGHVS and CDR2 FNYEAQ. The CDR3 is 13 amino acids. DNA for the CDR3: TGTGCCGGCAGCTGGGGGTTGGCAGAGACCCAGTACTTC. Amino acids: CAGSWGLAETQYF.

This clonotype was found many times. The rearrangement links TRBV16 to TRBJ2-3; D uncertain. In germline, CDR1 is KGHSY, CDR2 FQNENV. The CDR3 is made up of 12 amino acids. Trimming cost V 2 bases and J 7 bases, with 7 bases left between them. The CDR3 region has the DNA TGTGCCAGCAGCCAACTCGGCAATACGCAGTATTTT. Translated: CASSQLGNTQYF. The variable domain in full, with the rest retrieved from reference TRBV16 and TRBJ2-3, is GEEVAQTPKHLVRGEGQKAKLYCAPIKGHSYVFWYQQVLKNEFKFLISFQNENVFDETGMPKERFSAKCLPNSPCSLEIQATKLEDSAVYFCASSQLGNTQYFGPGTRLTVL.

The table lists this clonotype with many counts. The rearrangement uses TRBV4-3 and TRBJ2-5; D unclear. The CDR3 is 13 amino acids. V lost 0 bases to trimming and J lost 7 bases, with 9 bases between them. Germline V gene sequence: CDR1 LGHNA, CDR2 YSLEER. CDR3 region: CASSQDLTGTQYF. The CDR3 DNA is TGCGCCAGCAGCCAAGATCTGACTGGGACCCAGTACTTC.

This clonotype was counted ten times or more. The chain is built from TRBV20-1 and TRBJ2-1; 7 nucleotides line up with TRBD2. From germline, CDR1 is DFQATT and CDR2 SNEGSKA (reference sequence). V dropped 5 bases and J dropped 7; count of bases not matched to a gene: 5. The CDR3 has 12 residues. CDR3 DNA: TGCAGTGCTCGGAGGGGAGGGAATGAGCAGTTCTTC. This codes for CSARRGGNEQFF.